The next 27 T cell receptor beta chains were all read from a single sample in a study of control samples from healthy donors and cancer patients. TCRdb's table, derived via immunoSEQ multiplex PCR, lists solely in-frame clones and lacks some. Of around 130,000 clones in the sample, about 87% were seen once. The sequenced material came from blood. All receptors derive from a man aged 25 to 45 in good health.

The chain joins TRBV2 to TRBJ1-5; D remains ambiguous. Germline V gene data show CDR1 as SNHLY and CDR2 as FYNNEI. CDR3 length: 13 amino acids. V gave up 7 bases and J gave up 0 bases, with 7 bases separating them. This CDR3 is CASKVYSNQPQHF. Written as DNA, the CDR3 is TGTGCCAGCAAGGTGTATAGCAATCAGCCCCAGCATTTT.

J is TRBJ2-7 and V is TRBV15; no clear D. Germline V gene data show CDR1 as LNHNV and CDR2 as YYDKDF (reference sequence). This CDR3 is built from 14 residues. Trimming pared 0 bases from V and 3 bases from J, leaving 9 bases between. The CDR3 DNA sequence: TGTGCCACCAGCAGAGATGGCAGAAGCTACGAGCAGTACGTC. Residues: CATSRDGRSYEQYV.

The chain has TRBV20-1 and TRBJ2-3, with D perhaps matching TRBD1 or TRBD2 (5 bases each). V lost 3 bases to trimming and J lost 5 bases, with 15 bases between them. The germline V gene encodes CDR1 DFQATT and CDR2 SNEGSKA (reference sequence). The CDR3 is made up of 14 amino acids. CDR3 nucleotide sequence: TGCAGTGCTAGTGGGACCCTCAGGAGAGATACGCAGTATTTT. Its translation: CSASGTLRRDTQYF.

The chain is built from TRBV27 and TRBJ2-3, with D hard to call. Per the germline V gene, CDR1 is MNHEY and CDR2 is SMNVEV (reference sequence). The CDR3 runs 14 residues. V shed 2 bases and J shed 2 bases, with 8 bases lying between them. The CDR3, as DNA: TGTGCCAGCAGTTTAATTGCCTCCACAGATACGCAGTATTTT. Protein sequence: CASSLIASTDTQYF.

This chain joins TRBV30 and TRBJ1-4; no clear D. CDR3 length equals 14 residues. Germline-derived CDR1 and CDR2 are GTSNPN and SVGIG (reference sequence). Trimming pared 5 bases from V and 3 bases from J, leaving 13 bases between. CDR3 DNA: TGTGCCTGGGGAGTCAGGTTGGCTAATGAAAAACTGTTTTTT. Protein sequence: CAWGVRLANEKLFF. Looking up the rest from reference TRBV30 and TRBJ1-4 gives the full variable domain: SQTIHQWPATLVQPVGSPLSLECTVEGTSNPNLYWYRQAAGRGLQLLFYSVGIGQISSEVPQNLSASRPQDRQFILSSKKLLLSDSGFYLCAWGVRLANEKLFFGSGTQLSVL.

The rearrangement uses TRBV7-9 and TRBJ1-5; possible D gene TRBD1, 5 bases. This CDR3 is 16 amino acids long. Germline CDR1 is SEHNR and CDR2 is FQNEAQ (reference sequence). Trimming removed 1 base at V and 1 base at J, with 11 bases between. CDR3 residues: CASSLGAGTSNQPQHF. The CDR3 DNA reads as TGTGCCAGCAGCTTAGGGGCAGGGACGAGCAATCAGCCCCAGCATTTT.

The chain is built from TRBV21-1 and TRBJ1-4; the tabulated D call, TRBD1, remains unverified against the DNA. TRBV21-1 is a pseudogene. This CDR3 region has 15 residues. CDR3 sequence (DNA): TGTGCCAGCAGCTTACGACAGGGGTTTAATGAAAAACTGTTTTTT. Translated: CASSLRQGFNEKLFF.

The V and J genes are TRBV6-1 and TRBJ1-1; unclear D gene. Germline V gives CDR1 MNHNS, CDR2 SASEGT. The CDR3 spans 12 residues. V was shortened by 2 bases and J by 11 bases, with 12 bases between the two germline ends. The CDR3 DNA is TGTGCCAGCAGTGAACTCGCTTTGGGCGCTTTCTTT. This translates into CASSELALGAFF.

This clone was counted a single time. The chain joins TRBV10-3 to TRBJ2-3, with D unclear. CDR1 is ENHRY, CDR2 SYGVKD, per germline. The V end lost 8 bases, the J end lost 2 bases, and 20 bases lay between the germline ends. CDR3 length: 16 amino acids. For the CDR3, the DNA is TGTGCCATCGGTTCTTCATTCAACTTACTCACAGATACGCAGTATTTT. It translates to CAIGSSFNLLTDTQYF.

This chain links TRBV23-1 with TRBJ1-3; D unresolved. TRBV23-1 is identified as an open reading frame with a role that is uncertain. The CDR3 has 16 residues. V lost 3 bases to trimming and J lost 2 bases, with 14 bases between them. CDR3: CASSHLQSEAGNTIYF. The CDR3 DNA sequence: TGCGCCAGCAGTCACCTACAATCAGAGGCTGGAAACACCATATATTTT.

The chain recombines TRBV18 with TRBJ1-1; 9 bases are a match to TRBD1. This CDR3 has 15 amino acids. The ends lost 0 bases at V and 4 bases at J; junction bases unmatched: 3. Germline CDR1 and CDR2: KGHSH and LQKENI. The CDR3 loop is CASSPPNRGLTEAFF. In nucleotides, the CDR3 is TGTGCCAGCTCACCACCGAACAGGGGGCTCACTGAAGCTTTCTTT.

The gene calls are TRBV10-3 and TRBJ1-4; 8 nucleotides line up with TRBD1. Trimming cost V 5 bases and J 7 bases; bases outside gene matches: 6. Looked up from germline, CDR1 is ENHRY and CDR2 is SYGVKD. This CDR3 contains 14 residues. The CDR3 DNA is TGTGCCATCAGTCTTTCTGACAGGGGTGAAAAACTGTTTTTT. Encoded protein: CAISLSDRGEKLFF.

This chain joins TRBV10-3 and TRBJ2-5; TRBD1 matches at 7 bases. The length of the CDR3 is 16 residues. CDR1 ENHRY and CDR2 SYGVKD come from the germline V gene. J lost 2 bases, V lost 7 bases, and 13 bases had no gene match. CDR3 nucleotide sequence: TGTGCCATCATGAGTGGGACAGAAGGTTTACAAGAGACCCAGTACTTC. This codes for CAIMSGTEGLQETQYF.

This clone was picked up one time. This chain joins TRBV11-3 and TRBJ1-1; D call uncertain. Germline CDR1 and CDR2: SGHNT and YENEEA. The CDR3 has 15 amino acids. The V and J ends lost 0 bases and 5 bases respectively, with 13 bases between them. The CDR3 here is CASSLEGQKATEAFF. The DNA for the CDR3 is TGTGCCAGCAGCTTAGAGGGCCAAAAAGCAACTGAAGCTTTCTTT.

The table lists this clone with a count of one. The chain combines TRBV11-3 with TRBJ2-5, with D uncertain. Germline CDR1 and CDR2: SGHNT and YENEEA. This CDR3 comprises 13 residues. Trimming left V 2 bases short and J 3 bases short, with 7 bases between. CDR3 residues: CASSLFAEETQYF. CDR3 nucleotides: TGTGCCAGCAGCTTATTTGCGGAAGAGACCCAGTACTTC.

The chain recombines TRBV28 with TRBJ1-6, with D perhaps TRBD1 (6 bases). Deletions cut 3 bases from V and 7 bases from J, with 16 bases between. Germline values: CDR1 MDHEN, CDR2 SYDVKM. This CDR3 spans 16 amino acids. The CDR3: CASSLAEGTRNSPLHF. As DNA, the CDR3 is TGTGCCAGCAGTTTGGCCGAAGGGACAAGGAATTCACCCCTCCACTTT.

The CDR3 DNA is TGTGCCAGCAGCTTAGTGGAGGAGTTGGACTATGGCTACACCTTC. This sequence encodes CASSLVEELDYGYTF. The rearrangement links TRBV7-3 to TRBJ1-2, with no clear D. This CDR3 contains 15 residues. The V gene lost 2 bases and the J gene lost 3 bases, with 13 bases spanning the gap. Germline CDR1 is SGHTA and CDR2 is FQGTGA.

CDR3 loop: CASSMGRSYTEAFF. CDR3 nucleotides: TGTGCCAGTAGTATGGGCAGGTCGTACACTGAAGCTTTCTTT. The chain is built from TRBV19 and TRBJ1-1, with D uncertain. The CDR3 contains 14 residues. From germline, CDR1 is LNHDA and CDR2 SQIVND (reference sequence). The V end lost 3 bases, the J end lost 3 bases, and 11 bases lay between the germline ends.

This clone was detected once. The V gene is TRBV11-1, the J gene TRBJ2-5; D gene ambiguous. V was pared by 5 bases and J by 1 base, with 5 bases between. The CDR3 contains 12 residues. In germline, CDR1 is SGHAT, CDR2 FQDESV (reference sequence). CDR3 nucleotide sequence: TGTGCCAGCAGCCAATCCCAAGAGACCCAGTACTTC. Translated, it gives CASSQSQETQYF.

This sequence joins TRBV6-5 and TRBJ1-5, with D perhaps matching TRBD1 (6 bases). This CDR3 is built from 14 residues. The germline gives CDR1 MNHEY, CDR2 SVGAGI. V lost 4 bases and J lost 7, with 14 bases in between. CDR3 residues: CASSWFRGGQPQHF. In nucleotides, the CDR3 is TGTGCCAGCAGTTGGTTCAGGGGTGGACAGCCCCAGCATTTT.

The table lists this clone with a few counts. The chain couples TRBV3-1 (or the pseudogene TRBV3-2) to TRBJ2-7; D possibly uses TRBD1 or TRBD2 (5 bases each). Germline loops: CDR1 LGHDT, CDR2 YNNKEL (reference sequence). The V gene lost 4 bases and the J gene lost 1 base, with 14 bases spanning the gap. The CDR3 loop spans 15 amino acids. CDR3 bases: TGTGCCAGCAGCCTGACGTGGGACGGATCCTACGAGCAGTACTTC. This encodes CASSLTWDGSYEQYF.

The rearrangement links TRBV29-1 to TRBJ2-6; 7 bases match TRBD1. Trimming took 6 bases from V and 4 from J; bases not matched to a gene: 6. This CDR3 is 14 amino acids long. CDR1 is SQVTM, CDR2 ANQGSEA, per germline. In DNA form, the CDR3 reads TGCAGCGTGGGACAGTCTATGGGGGCCAACGTCCTGACTTTC. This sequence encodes CSVGQSMGANVLTF.

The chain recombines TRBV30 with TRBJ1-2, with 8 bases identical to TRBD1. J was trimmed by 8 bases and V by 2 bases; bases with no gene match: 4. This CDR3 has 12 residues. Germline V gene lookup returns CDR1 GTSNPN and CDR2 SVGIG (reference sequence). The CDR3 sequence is CAWSFQGAGYTF. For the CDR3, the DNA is TGTGCCTGGAGTTTCCAGGGGGCCGGCTACACCTTC.

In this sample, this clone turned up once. CDR3 in amino acids: CASSLGGRSEKLFF. The DNA for the CDR3 is TGTGCCAGCAGCTTAGGGGGTCGTTCTGAAAAACTGTTTTTT. J is TRBJ1-4 and V is TRBV7-8; no reliable D call. Germline CDR1 reads SGHVS; CDR2 reads FQNEAQ. The CDR3 is made up of 14 amino acids. V lost 1 base, J lost 7 bases, and 10 bases lay in between.

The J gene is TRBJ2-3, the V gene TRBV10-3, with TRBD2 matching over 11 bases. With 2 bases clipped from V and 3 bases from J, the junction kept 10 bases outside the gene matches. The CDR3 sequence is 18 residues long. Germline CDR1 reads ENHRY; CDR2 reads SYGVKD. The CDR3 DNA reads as TGTGCCATCAGTGAGACCTACGCCGGGACTAGCGGAACAGATACGCAGTATTTT. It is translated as CAISETYAGTSGTDTQYF.

Here the CDR3 reads CASSPSRRGQPQHF. The CDR3 DNA reads TGTGCCAGCTCACCAAGCCGAAGGGGACAGCCCCAGCATTTT. This chain links TRBV18 with TRBJ1-5; possibly TRBD1 for D (5 bases). Trimming shortened V by 2 bases and J by 7 bases, and 12 bases separated the two germline ends. This CDR3 region has 14 residues. Looked up from germline, CDR1 is KGHSH and CDR2 is LQKENI.

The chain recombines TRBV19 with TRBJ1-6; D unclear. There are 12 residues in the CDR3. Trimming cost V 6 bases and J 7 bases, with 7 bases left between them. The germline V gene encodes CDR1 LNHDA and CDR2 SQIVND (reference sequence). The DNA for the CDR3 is TGTGCCAGTAGCCGGGAAAATTCACCCCTCCACTTT. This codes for CASSRENSPLHF. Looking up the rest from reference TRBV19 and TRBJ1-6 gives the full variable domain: DGGITQSPKYLFRKEGQNVTLSCEQNLNHDAMYWYRQDPGQGLRLIYYSQIVNDFQKGDIAEGYSVSREKKESFPLTVTSAQKNPTAFYLCASSRENSPLHFGNGTRLTVT.